One sample yielded the 10 T cell receptor beta chains listed below, sequenced in a study of Ad26.COV2.S vaccination and SARS-CoV-2 variants. Produced via immunoSEQ multiplex PCR; TCRdb's table is partial and in-frame only. The table lists roughly 100,000 clones, around 82% of them singletons, with roughly a sixth in the top ten. Here the sequenced sample was peripheral blood, taken after recovery from COVID-19. Receptor source: a human donor who had recovered from COVID-19.

The chain carries TRBV28 and TRBJ1-2; D remains ambiguous. This CDR3 is built from 12 residues. The germline V and J ends were trimmed by 7 bases and 2 bases, with 8 bases remaining between them. CDR1 MDHEN and CDR2 SYDVKM come from the germline V gene. CDR3 residues: CASTTGNYGYTF. The CDR3 coding sequence is TGTGCCAGCACGACGGGGAACTATGGCTACACCTTC.

The CDR3 reads CASSPRGNEQYF. The CDR3 DNA reads TGTGCCAGCTCACCGCGTGGAAACGAGCAGTACTTC. The V gene is TRBV18, the J gene TRBJ2-7; the D is unclear. CDR3 length: 12 amino acids. Germline lookup yields CDR1 KGHSH and CDR2 LQKENI. Trimming cost V 3 bases and J 5 bases, with 8 bases left between them.

This chain joins TRBV19 and TRBJ1-6; the match to TRBD1 covers 7 bases. This CDR3 has 14 residues. Looked up from germline, CDR1 is LNHDA and CDR2 is SQIVND (reference sequence). Germline trimming cut 4 bases from V and 11 bases from J; bases unmatched to any gene: 8. CDR3 DNA sequence: TGTGCCAGTAGTACAGTAGGGGGCAACGCACCCCTCCACTTT. It specifies CASSTVGGNAPLHF.

CDR3 nucleotides: TGTGCCAGCAGTTTATGGCGTAACGGGGAGCTGTTTTTT. Its protein is CASSLWRNGELFF. This chain connects TRBV27 to TRBJ2-2; D ambiguous. V was shortened by 1 base and J by 7 bases, with 7 bases between the two germline ends. CDR1 is MNHEY and CDR2 is SMNVEV in the germline V gene (reference sequence). This CDR3 comprises 13 residues.

The genes are TRBV12-3 or TRBV12-4 and TRBJ1-5; D gene unclear. The CDR3 is 12 amino acids. V lost 5 bases to trimming and J lost 7 bases, with 9 bases between them. CDR3 in DNA: TGTGCCAGCAGTCACGGAGGACAGCCCCAGCATTTT. Residues: CASSHGGQPQHF.

The rearrangement links TRBV7-9 to TRBJ2-1; D remains unclear. Trimming stripped 3 bases from V and 0 bases from J, with 6 bases between. The germline V gene encodes CDR1 SEHNR and CDR2 FQNEAQ (reference sequence). The CDR3 runs 14 residues. This chain's CDR3 is CASSFDGSYNEQFF. For the CDR3, the DNA is TGTGCCAGCAGCTTCGACGGCTCCTACAATGAGCAGTTCTTC.

The chain has TRBV16 and TRBJ2-3; D is unresolved. From germline, CDR1 is KGHSY and CDR2 FQNENV. The V gene lost 2 bases and the J gene lost 3 bases, with 12 bases spanning the gap. CDR3 length: 15 residues. DNA for the CDR3: TGTGCCAGCAGCCAAACCCAGCGCCCTACAGATACGCAGTATTTT. It encodes CASSQTQRPTDTQYF.

This clone was seen only a few times. CDR3 amino acids: CASSIGTGGFRTGELFF. The CDR3 bases are TGTGCCAGCAGCATAGGGACAGGGGGTTTTCGGACCGGGGAGCTGTTTTTT. The rearrangement uses TRBV9 and TRBJ2-2; 11 bases line up with TRBD1. Germline CDR1 reads SGDLS; CDR2 reads YYNGEE. The CDR3 consists of 17 residues. After removal of 4 bases from V and 5 bases from J, the junction contained 10 bases not matched to a gene.

This clone came up a few times. The J gene is TRBJ1-2, the V gene TRBV7-9, with a possible D match to TRBD1 (5 bases). Trimming shortened V by 5 bases and J by 6 bases, and 22 bases separated the two germline ends. This CDR3 has 16 amino acids. CDR1 is SEHNR, CDR2 FQNEAQ, per germline (reference sequence). Here the CDR3 reads CASSALIQADLNGYTF. Here the CDR3 DNA reads TGTGCCAGCAGCGCCCTCATACAGGCGGACCTTAATGGCTACACCTTC.

The V call is TRBV10-3, the J call TRBJ1-5; D is unresolved. V dropped 3 bases and J dropped 5 bases, with 8 bases sitting between them. Germline CDR1 ENHRY, CDR2 SYGVKD. The CDR3 spans 13 residues. CDR3 DNA: TGTGCCATCAGTGATGGATCTGATCAGCCCCAGCATTTT. Its protein is CAISDGSDQPQHF.